The 27 T cell receptor beta chains below were found in one sample sequenced in a study of memory CD4+ T cells and cytomegalovirus serostatus. Assay: immunoSEQ multiplex PCR; the TCRdb copy retains only in-frame clones and omits some. Altogether some 80,000 clones are present, 80% being singletons, with the ten largest covering around 0.78%. Single viable CD3+CD4+CD8-CD45RO+ cells were sorted as the memory CD4+ T cells. The sequenced sample was memory CD4+ T cells from blood. The source of these receptors is an adult in good health and CMV-seronegative.

V usage is TRBV4-1 and J usage is TRBJ2-1; D is unresolved. Trimming took off 0 bases at V and 10 bases at J, with 4 bases between the two ends. This CDR3 comprises 11 residues. Germline CDR1 and CDR2: MGHRA and YSYEKL. CDR3 in DNA: TGCGCCAGCAGCCAAGAACAAGAGCAGTTCTTC. Translating gives CASSQEQEQFF.

V usage is TRBV7-9 and J usage is TRBJ2-2, with 8 bases matching TRBD2. The CDR3 length is 17 residues. Looked up from germline, CDR1 is SEHNR and CDR2 is FQNEAQ (reference sequence). J gave up 1 base and V 0 bases, and 4 bases lay outside the gene matches. The CDR3 reads CASSLAVSGVNTGELFF. DNA for the CDR3: TGTGCCAGCAGCTTAGCGGTTAGCGGGGTGAACACCGGGGAGCTGTTTTTT. Looking up the rest from reference TRBV7-9 and TRBJ2-2 gives the full variable domain: DTGVSQNPRHKITKRGQNVTFRCDPISEHNRLYWYRQTLGQGPEFLTYFQNEAQLEKSRLLSDRFSAERPKGSFSTLEIQRTEQGDSAMYLCASSLAVSGVNTGELFFGEGSRLTVL.

The rearrangement joins TRBV10-3 to TRBJ1-4; no reliable D call. There are 15 residues in the CDR3. In germline, CDR1 is ENHRY, CDR2 SYGVKD. Deletions cut 2 bases from V and 5 bases from J, with 12 bases between. The CDR3 protein is CAISEQDLQNEKLFF. The CDR3 nucleotides are TGTGCCATCAGTGAGCAGGACTTGCAGAATGAAAAACTGTTTTTT.

The chain uses TRBV5-6 and TRBJ1-1; 7 nucleotides agree with TRBD1. J gave up 0 bases and V 0 bases, and 5 bases lay outside the gene matches. CDR1 SGHDT and CDR2 YYEEEE come from the germline V gene. The CDR3 runs 16 residues. CDR3 loop: CASSLEGGQVNTEAFF. CDR3 nucleotides: TGTGCCAGCAGCTTGGAAGGGGGCCAGGTGAACACTGAAGCTTTCTTT.

The genes are TRBV28 and TRBJ1-5, with D possibly being TRBD1 (6 bases). V lost 2 bases and J 2 bases, leaving 10 bases between the germline ends. The CDR3 runs to 15 residues. CDR1 and CDR2 from the germline V gene are MDHEN and SYDVKM. This CDR3 is CASSLRGGGNQPQHF. In DNA, the CDR3 is TGTGCCAGCAGTTTACGAGGGGGAGGCAATCAGCCCCAGCATTTT.

This rearrangement joins TRBV21-1 to TRBJ2-7; TRBD1, the table's D call, was not compared with the DNA. TRBV21-1 is annotated as a pseudogene. The CDR3 covers 15 residues. CDR3 protein: CASSKVGRGDHEQYF. CDR3 in DNA: TGTGCCAGCAGCAAAGTGGGCAGGGGGGACCACGAGCAGTACTTC.

This chain links TRBV4-1 with TRBJ2-2; 16 bases are shared with TRBD2. CDR1 is MGHRA, CDR2 YSYEKL, per germline. V gave up 4 bases and J gave up 7 bases; unmatched junction bases: 6. CDR3 size: 17 residues. CDR3 bases: TGCGCCAGCAGCCCCTCCGGGACTAGCGGGGGGGACGGGGAGCTGTTTTTT. Encoded protein: CASSPSGTSGGDGELFF.

The chain employs TRBV15 and TRBJ1-1, with no clear D. The germline V gene has CDR1 LNHNV and CDR2 YYDKDF (reference sequence). The CDR3 has 13 amino acids. Trimming removed 0 bases at V and 1 base at J, with 3 bases between. DNA for the CDR3: TGTGCCACCAGCAGAGATAGGAACACTGAAGCTTTCTTT. This sequence encodes CATSRDRNTEAFF.

CDR3 nucleotides: TGCGCCAGCAGTCCTGGGTTCGAGCAGTTCTTC. Amino acid sequence: CASSPGFEQFF. The J gene is TRBJ2-1, the V gene TRBV5-1; D is unresolved. Germline V gene lookup returns CDR1 SGHRS and CDR2 YFSETQ. The CDR3 totals 11 residues. V gave up 5 bases and J gave up 10 bases, with 10 bases separating them.

This clone was picked up a small number of times. This rearrangement joins TRBV6-1 to TRBJ1-5; D is unclear. The CDR3 loop spans 11 amino acids. Per germline, CDR1 MNHNS and CDR2 SASEGT. The V gene lost 1 base and the J gene lost 5 bases, with 0 bases spanning the gap. CDR3 region: CASSEDQPQHF. Written as DNA, the CDR3 is TGTGCCAGCAGTGAAGATCAGCCCCAGCATTTT.

The chain couples TRBV30 to TRBJ1-1; D is perhaps TRBD1 (5 bases). Trimming left V 4 bases short and J 0 bases short, with 9 bases between. Germline-derived CDR1 and CDR2 are GTSNPN and SVGIG (reference sequence). This CDR3 comprises 13 residues. As DNA, the CDR3 is TGTGCCTGGACCGAGGGGATGAACACTGAAGCTTTCTTT. It translates to CAWTEGMNTEAFF.

CDR3 coding DNA: TGTGCCAGCAGCGTAGCTGGGGGCTGGTCACCCCTCCACTTT. Translating it yields CASSVAGGWSPLHF. The chain uses TRBV9 and TRBJ1-6, with D maybe TRBD1 (6 bases). Germline CDR1 reads SGDLS; CDR2 reads YYNGEE. The CDR3 has 14 residues. Trimming took off 0 bases at V and 10 bases at J, with 11 bases between the two ends.

The chain recombines TRBV2 with TRBJ1-2; weak D call: TRBD1 (6 bases). The V gene's germline CDR1 is SNHLY and CDR2 FYNNEI. The CDR3 covers 15 residues. Trimming left V 3 bases short and J 8 bases short, with 19 bases between. Written as DNA, the CDR3 is TGTGCCAGCAGTGACGGGGGCGCGTTGACTTACGGCTACACCTTC. This translates into CASSDGGALTYGYTF.

The chain links TRBV5-8 to TRBJ2-3; D is unresolved. Deletions cut 0 bases from V and 3 bases from J, with 8 bases between. The CDR3 is 14 residues long. Germline loops: CDR1 SGHTS, CDR2 YDEGEE. Written as DNA, the CDR3 is TGTGCCAGCAGCTTGGGACGAAGTACAGATACGCAGTATTTT. It yields the protein CASSLGRSTDTQYF. The full variable domain, rest sourced from reference TRBV5-8 and TRBJ2-3, is EAGVTQSPTHLIKTRGQQATLRCSPISGHTSVYWYQQALGLGLQFLLWYDEGEERNRGNFPPRFSGRQFPNYSSELNVNALELEDSALYLCASSLGRSTDTQYFGPGTRLTVL.

V usage is TRBV11-2 and J usage is TRBJ2-1; 7 bases are shared with TRBD2. V shed 2 bases, J shed 5 bases, and the junction held 6 bases outside the gene matches. CDR3 size: 15 residues. Germline V CDR1 and CDR2: SGHAT, FQNNGV. Here the CDR3 reads CASSLWAGGNNEQFF. The DNA of the CDR3 is TGTGCCAGCAGCTTATGGGCCGGGGGGAACAATGAGCAGTTCTTC. Looking up the rest from reference TRBV11-2 and TRBJ2-1 gives the full variable domain: EAGVAQSPRYKIIEKRQSVAFWCNPISGHATLYWYQQILGQGPKLLIQFQNNGVVDDSQLPKDRFSAERLKGVDSTLKIQPAKLEDSAVYLCASSLWAGGNNEQFFGPGTRLTVL.

The chain carries TRBV27 and TRBJ2-7; D might be TRBD1 (5 bases). This CDR3 has 16 amino acids. Germline CDR1 is MNHEY and CDR2 is SMNVEV (reference sequence). V was pared by 0 bases and J by 2 bases, with 14 bases between. CDR3 loop: CASSLSLWGSTYEQYF. Written as DNA, the CDR3 is TGTGCCAGCAGTTTATCTCTTTGGGGCAGTACCTACGAGCAGTACTTC.

This clone was seen a handful of times. The rearrangement uses TRBV7-9 and TRBJ2-7; D might be TRBD1 (5 bases). Trimming pared 3 bases from V and 3 bases from J, leaving 12 bases between. The CDR3 has 14 amino acids. Germline V gene sequence: CDR1 SEHNR, CDR2 FQNEAQ (reference sequence). The DNA of the CDR3 is TGTGCCAGCAGCTTCGGACAAACGGGCTACGAGCAGTACTTC. Translated, it gives CASSFGQTGYEQYF.

The rearrangement uses TRBV6-1 and TRBJ1-5; no definite D call. The CDR3 has 13 amino acids. Germline CDR1 MNHNS, CDR2 SASEGT. The V end was cut by 11 bases, the J end by 0 bases, with 11 bases between. This chain's CDR3 is CAGSETSNQPQHF. CDR3 sequence (DNA): TGTGCCGGGAGTGAAACTAGCAATCAGCCCCAGCATTTT.

CDR3 protein: CASSRAMDSETEAFF. The CDR3 bases are TGTGCCAGCAGCCGAGCTATGGACAGTGAGACTGAAGCTTTCTTT. The gene calls are TRBV5-4 and TRBJ1-1; weak D call: TRBD1 (6 bases). This CDR3 has 15 residues. V lost 4 bases and J 5 bases, leaving 18 bases between the germline ends. Germline CDR1 reads SGHNT; CDR2 reads YYREEE (reference sequence).

The CDR3 is CASGGHLNTEAFF. The DNA for the CDR3 is TGTGCCAGCGGGGGGCATCTGAACACTGAAGCTTTCTTT. V usage is TRBV6-5 and J usage is TRBJ1-1; TRBD1 might be the D (6 bases). Germline CDR1 is MNHEY and CDR2 is SVGAGI. The CDR3 has 13 residues. Trimming left V 8 bases short and J 0 bases short, with 10 bases between.

There are a few counts of this clone. The chain employs TRBV6-1 and TRBJ2-5, with D possibly matching TRBD2 (7 bases). V was cut by 6 bases and J by 5 bases, with 16 bases left in between. Germline V lookup: CDR1 MNHNS, CDR2 SASEGT. This CDR3 contains 14 residues. The CDR3 coding sequence is TGTGCCAGCAGAATAAAGGGGGGAGGGGAGACCCAGTACTTC. Protein: CASRIKGGGETQYF.

The genes are TRBV27 and TRBJ1-1; tentative D call: TRBD1 (6 bases). The germline V and J ends were trimmed by 3 bases and 5 bases, with 22 bases remaining between them. Germline V gene sequence: CDR1 MNHEY, CDR2 SMNVEV (reference sequence). The CDR3 totals 17 residues. DNA for the CDR3: TGTGCCAGCAGTTTCCCTCTAGGGACAAGGCGCCTAACTGAAGCTTTCTTT. Its translation: CASSFPLGTRRLTEAFF.

The genes are TRBV25-1 and TRBJ1-2; D unresolved. Per the germline V gene, CDR1 is MGHDK and CDR2 is SYGVNS. The CDR3 runs 14 residues. The V end was cut by 1 base, the J end by 2 bases, with 8 bases between. CDR3 in DNA: TGTGCCAGCAGTGAATCGGGCAGGAACTATGGCTACACCTTC. It specifies CASSESGRNYGYTF.

This chain connects TRBV6-5 to TRBJ2-3; 11 bases are a match to TRBD1. V lost 6 bases to trimming and J lost 7 bases; unmatched junction nucleotides: 6. Germline CDR1 reads MNHEY; CDR2 reads SVGAGI. The CDR3 has 14 amino acids. The DNA for the CDR3 is TGTGCCAGCAGCCCGGGACAGGGGGGCTATACGCAGTATTTT. Protein product: CASSPGQGGYTQYF.

The chain links TRBV6-1 to TRBJ1-4, with D unresolved. V lost 2 bases and J lost 8, with 24 bases in between. CDR1 is MNHNS and CDR2 is SASEGT in the germline V gene. This CDR3 has 18 residues. The CDR3 nucleotides are TGTGCCAGCAGTGAAACCTCCCTCACGAGGCCCCGAGGGGAAAAACTGTTTTTT. As protein: CASSETSLTRPRGEKLFF.

The V call is TRBV7-9, the J call TRBJ2-1; 12 bases line up with TRBD2. Germline V gene sequence: CDR1 SEHNR, CDR2 FQNEAQ (reference sequence). V dropped 4 bases and J dropped 8; count of bases not matched to a gene: 3. This CDR3 comprises 14 residues. The CDR3 loop reads CASSSSGGADEQFF. CDR3 sequence (DNA): TGTGCCAGCAGCTCTAGCGGGGGGGCCGATGAGCAGTTCTTC.

The V call is TRBV28, the J call TRBJ1-2; the D is unclear. The CDR3 runs 12 residues. CDR1 MDHEN and CDR2 SYDVKM come from the germline V gene. The V gene lost 3 bases and the J gene lost 4 bases, with 6 bases spanning the gap. This CDR3 reads CASSLGSYGYTF. The CDR3, as DNA: TGTGCCAGCAGTTTGGGGAGCTATGGCTACACCTTC.